In its sample, the clone carrying this TCR beta chain was seen a few times. Clinical histories supplied by participants themselves formed the basis of cohort assignment. The sample is drawn from a study of blood T cell repertoires in COVID-19. Original processing methods: Estimation of nucleated cell counts relied on the amplification of reference gene primers. The assay was immunoSEQ multiplex PCR, and TCRdb's table has in-frame clones only and misses some. That table gives V, J and clone size, and the DNA gave D and trimming. The sample has some 190,000 clones; approximately 80% are singletons. The CDR3 is made up of 14 amino acids. CDR1 and CDR2 (germline): SGHRS, YFSETQ. The V gene lost 4 bases and the J gene lost 1 base, with 11 bases spanning the gap.

Sequenced: PBMCs or T cells enriched from blood (not recorded which). This receptor was taken from a man aged 25 to 40 with acute COVID-19. V is TRBV5-1 and J is TRBJ1-1, with D hard to call. The CDR3 protein is CASSLHSGNTEAFF. The CDR3 nucleotides are TGCGCCAGCAGCCTCCACTCCGGGAACACTGAAGCTTTCTTT.